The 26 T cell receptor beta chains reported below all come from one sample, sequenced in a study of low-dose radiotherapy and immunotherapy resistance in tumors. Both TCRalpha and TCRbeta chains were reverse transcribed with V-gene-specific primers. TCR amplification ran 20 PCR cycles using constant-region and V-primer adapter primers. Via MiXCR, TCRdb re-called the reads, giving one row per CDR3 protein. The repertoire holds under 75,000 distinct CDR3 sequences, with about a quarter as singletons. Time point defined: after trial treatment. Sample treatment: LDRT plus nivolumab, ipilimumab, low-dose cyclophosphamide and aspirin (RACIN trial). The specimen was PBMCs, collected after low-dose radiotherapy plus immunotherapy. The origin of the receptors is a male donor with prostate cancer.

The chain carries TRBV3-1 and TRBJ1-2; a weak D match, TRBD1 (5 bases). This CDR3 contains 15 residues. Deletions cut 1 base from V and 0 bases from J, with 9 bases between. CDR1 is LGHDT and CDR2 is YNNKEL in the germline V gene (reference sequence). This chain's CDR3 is CASSQGRGANYGYTF. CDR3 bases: TGTGCCAGCAGCCAAGGTCGGGGGGCTAACTATGGCTACACCTTC.

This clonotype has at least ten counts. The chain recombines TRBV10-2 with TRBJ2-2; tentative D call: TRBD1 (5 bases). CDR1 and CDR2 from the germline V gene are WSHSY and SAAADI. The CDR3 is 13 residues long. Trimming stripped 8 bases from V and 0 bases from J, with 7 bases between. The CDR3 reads CASGQANTGELFF. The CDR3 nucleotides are TGCGCCAGCGGACAAGCGAACACCGGGGAGCTGTTTTTT.

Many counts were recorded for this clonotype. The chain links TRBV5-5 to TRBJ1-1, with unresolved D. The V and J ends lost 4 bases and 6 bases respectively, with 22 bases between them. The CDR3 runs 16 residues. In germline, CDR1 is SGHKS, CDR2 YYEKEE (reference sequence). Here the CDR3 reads CASSPLLRAGQAEAFF. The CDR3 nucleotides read TGTGCCAGCAGCCCCCTGTTGAGGGCCGGCCAGGCTGAAGCTTTCTTT.

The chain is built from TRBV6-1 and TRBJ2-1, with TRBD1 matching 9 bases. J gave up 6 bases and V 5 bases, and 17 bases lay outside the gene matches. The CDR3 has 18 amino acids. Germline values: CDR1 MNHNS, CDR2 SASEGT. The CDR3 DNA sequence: TGTGCCAGCAGTTCTAACCGACCCGGGACAGGGACAGCCAATGAGCAGTTCTTC. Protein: CASSSNRPGTGTANEQFF.

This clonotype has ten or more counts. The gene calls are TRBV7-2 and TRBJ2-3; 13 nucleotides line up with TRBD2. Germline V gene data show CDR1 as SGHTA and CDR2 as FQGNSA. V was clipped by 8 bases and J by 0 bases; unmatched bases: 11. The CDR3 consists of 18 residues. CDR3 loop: CASRAIGLAGDSTDTQYF. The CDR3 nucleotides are TGTGCCAGCCGCGCTATAGGACTAGCGGGGGATAGCACAGATACGCAGTATTTT.

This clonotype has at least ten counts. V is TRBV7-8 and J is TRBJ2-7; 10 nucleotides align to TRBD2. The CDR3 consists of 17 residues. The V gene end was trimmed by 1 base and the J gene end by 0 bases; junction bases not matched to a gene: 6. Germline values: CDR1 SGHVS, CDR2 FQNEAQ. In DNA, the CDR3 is TGTGCCAGCAGCTTAGGCCGGACTAGCGGCCTCTCCTACGAGCAGTACTTC. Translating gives CASSLGRTSGLSYEQYF.

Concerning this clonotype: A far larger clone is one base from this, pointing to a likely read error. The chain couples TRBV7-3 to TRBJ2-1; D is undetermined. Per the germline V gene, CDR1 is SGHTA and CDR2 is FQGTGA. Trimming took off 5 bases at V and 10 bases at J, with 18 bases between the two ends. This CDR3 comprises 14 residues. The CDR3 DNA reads TGTGCCAGCAGCGGTGTGCAGAACAACTACGAGCAGTTCTTC. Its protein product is CASSGVQNNYEQFF.

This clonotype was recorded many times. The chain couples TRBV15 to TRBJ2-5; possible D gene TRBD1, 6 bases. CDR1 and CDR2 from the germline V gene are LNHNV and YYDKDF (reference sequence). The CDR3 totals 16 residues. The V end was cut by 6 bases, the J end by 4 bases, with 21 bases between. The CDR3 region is CATSSSNRAFSETQYF. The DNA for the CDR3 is TGTGCCACCAGTTCGTCTAACAGGGCTTTTTCAGAGACCCAGTACTTC. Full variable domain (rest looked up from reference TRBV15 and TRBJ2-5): DAMVIQNPRYQVTQFGKPVTLSCSQTLNHNVMYWYQQKSSQAPKLLFHYYDKDFNNEADTPDNFQSRRPNTSFCFLDIRSPGLGDTAMYLCATSSSNRAFSETQYFGPGTRLLVL.

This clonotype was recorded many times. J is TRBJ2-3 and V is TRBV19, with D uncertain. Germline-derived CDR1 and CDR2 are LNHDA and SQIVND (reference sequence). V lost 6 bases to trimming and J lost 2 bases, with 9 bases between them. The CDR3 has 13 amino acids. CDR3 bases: TGTGCCAGTAGAACCACAAACACAGATACGCAGTATTTT. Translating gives CASRTTNTDTQYF.

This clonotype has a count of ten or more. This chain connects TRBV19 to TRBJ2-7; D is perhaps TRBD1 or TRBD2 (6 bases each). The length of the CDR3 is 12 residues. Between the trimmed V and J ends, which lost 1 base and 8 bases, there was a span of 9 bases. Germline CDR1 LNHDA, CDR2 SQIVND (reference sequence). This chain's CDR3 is CASSIGGTQQYF. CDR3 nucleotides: TGTGCCAGTAGTATAGGCGGGACACAGCAGTACTTC. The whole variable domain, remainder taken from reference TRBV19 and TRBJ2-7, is DGGITQSPKYLFRKEGQNVTLSCEQNLNHDAMYWYRQDPGQGLRLIYYSQIVNDFQKGDIAEGYSVSREKKESFPLTVTSAQKNPTAFYLCASSIGGTQQYFGPGTRLTVT.

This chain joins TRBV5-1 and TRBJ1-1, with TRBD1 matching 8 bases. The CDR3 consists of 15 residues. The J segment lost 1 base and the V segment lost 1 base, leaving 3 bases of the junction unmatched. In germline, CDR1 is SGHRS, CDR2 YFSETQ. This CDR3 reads CASSLQQGANTEAFF. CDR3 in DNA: TGCGCCAGCAGCTTGCAGCAGGGGGCGAACACTGAAGCTTTCTTT. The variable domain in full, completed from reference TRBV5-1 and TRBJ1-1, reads KAGVTQTPRYLIKTRGQQVTLSCSPISGHRSVSWYQQTPGQGLQFLFEYFSETQRNKGNFPGRFSGRQFSNSRSEMNVSTLELGDSALYLCASSLQQGANTEAFFGQGTRLTVV.

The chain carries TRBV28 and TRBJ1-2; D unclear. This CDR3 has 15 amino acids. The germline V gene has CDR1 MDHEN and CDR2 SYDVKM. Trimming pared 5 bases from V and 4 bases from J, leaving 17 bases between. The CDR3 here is CASSTNKRVLYGYTF. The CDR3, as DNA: TGTGCCAGCAGTACAAATAAAAGGGTTCTCTATGGCTACACCTTC.

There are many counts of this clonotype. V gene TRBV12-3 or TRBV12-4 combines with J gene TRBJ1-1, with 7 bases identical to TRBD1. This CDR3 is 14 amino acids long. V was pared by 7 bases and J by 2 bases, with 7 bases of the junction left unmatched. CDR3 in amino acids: CASNQGQANTEAFF. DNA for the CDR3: TGTGCCAGCAACCAAGGACAGGCCAACACTGAAGCTTTCTTT.

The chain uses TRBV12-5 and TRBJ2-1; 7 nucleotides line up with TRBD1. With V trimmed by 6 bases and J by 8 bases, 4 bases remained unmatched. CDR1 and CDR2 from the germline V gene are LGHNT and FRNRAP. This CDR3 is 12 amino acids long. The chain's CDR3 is CASGQGNYEQFF. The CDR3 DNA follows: TGTGCTAGTGGACAGGGGAACTATGAGCAGTTCTTC.

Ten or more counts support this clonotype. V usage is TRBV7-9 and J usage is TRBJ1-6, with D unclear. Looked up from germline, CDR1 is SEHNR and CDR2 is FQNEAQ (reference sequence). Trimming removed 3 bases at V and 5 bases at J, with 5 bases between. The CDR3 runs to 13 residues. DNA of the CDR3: TGTGCCAGCAGCTTCCAGAATAATTCACCCCTCCACTTT. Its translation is CASSFQNNSPLHF.

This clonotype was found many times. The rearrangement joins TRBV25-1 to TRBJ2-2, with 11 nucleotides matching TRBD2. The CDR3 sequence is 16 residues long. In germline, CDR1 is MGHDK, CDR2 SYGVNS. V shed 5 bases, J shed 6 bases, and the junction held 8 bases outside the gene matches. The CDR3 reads CASSSIAGGPPGELFF. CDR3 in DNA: TGTGCCAGCAGTAGTATAGCGGGGGGGCCCCCCGGGGAGCTGTTTTTT.

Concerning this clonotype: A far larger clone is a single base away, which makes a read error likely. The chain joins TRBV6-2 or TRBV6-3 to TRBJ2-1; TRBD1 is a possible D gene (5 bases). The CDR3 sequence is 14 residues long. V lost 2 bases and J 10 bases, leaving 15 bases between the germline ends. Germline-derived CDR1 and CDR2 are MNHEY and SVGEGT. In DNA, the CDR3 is TGTGCCAGCAGTTACGGGTGGCAGGGCAACGAGCAGTTCTTC. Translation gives CASSYGWQGNEQFF.

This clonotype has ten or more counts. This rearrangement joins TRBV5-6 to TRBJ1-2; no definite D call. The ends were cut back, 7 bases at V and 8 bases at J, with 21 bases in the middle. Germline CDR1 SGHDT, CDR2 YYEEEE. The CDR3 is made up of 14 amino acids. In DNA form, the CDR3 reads TGTGCCAGCGGTAGGCAAGGACCCAAGACGGGCTACACCTTC. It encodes CASGRQGPKTGYTF.

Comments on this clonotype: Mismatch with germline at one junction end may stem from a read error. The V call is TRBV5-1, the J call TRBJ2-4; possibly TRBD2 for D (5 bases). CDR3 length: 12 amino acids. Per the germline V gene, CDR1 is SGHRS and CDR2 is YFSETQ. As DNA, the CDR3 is TGCGCCTGCAGCTTGGGCTGGACTGAGCAGTACTTC. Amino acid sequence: CACSLGWTEQYF.

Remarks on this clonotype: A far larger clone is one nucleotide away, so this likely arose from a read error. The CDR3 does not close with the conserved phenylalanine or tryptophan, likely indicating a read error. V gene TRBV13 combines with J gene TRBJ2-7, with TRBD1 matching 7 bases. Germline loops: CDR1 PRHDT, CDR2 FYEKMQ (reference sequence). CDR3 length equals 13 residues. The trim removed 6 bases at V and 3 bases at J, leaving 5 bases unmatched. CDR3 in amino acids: CASSNHRGYEQYI. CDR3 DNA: TGTGCCAGCAGTAATCACAGGGGCTACGAGCAGTACATC.

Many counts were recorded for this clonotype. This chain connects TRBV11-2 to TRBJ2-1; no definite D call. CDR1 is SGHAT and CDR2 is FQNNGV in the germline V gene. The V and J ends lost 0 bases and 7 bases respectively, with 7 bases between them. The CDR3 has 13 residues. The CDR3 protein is CASSLESQNEQFF. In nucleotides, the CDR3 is TGTGCCAGCAGCTTAGAAAGCCAGAATGAGCAGTTCTTC.

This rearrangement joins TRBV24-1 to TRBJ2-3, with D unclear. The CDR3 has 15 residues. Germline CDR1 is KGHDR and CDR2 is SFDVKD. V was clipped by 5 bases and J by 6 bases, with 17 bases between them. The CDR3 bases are TGTGCCACCAGTGGCGCAGGTCGCTCCGTGGATACGCAGTATTTT. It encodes CATSGAGRSVDTQYF.

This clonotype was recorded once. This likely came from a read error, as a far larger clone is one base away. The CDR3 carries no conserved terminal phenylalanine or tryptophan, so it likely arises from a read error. DNA of the CDR3: TGTGCCAGCAGTACGACCGCTAGCGGGAGGGCCGCGATAATAAATACGCAGTATCTT. It encodes CASSTTASGRAAIINTQYL. This chain links TRBV7-2 with TRBJ2-3; TRBD2 aligns across 12 bases. The CDR3 is made up of 19 amino acids. The V gene's germline CDR1 is SGHTA and CDR2 FQGNSA. Trimming cost V 6 bases and J 7 bases; bases outside gene matches: 20.

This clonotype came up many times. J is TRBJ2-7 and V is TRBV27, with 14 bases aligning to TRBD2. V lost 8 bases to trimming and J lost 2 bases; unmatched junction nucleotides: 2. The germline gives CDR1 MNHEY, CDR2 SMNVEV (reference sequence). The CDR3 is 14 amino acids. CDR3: CASWGLAGAYEQYF. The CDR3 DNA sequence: TGTGCCAGCTGGGGACTAGCGGGAGCCTACGAGCAGTACTTC.

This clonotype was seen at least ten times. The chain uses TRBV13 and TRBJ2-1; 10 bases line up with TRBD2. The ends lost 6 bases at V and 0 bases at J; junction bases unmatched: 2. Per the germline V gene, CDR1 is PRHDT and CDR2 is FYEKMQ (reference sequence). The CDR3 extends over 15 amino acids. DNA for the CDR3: TGTGCCAGCAGGCCTAGCGGGGGCTCCTACAATGAGCAGTTCTTC. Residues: CASRPSGGSYNEQFF.

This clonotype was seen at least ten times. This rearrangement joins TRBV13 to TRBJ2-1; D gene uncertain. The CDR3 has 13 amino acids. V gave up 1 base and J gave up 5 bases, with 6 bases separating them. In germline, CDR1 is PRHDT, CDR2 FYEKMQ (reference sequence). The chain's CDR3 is CASSLATNNEQFF. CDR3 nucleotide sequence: TGTGCCAGCAGCTTAGCGACGAACAATGAGCAGTTCTTC.